This TCR beta chain was identified during a study of shared clonotypes between healthy human individuals. CD45RO negativity and positive selection for CCR7 defined naive CD8 cells, a population that excluded terminally differentiated effector memory CD45RA+ cells. Sequenced by immunoSEQ multiplex PCR; TCRdb stores in-frame clones only, minus some. The data show millions of clones, about 93% seen once. CDR3 length equals 15 residues. Looked up from germline, CDR1 is SGHTA and CDR2 is FQGNSA. Deletions cut 4 bases from V and 3 bases from J, with 15 bases between. What was sequenced was naive CD8+ T cells from PBMCs. This TCR was sampled from a man younger than 35 in good health. Some clones in this sample may be carry-over from other donors' samples. The rearrangement uses TRBV7-2 and TRBJ2-5; D remains unclear. CDR3 region: CASSSWTLPKETQYF. The CDR3 nucleotides are TGTGCCAGCAGCTCCTGGACCTTACCTAAAGAGACCCAGTACTTC.